A selection of T cell receptor beta chains follows, all from one sample in a study of blood T cell repertoires in COVID-19. TCRdb's table, derived via immunoSEQ multiplex PCR, lists solely in-frame clones and lacks some. There are around 300,000 clones in the sample; approximately 86% occur only once, and 9.4% lies in the top ten. Material: peripheral blood. These receptors were collected from a man between 18 and 29 years old with active or convalescent COVID-19. CDR3s include the opening cysteine and the closing phenylalanine or tryptophan. A clone size is listed for some rows: how often the clone was seen (once, few, many), or a class if it is expanded.

V	size	CDR3
TRBV5-1	.	CASSSGTSGGASTGELFF
TRBV5-1	once	CASSLNPVVNEQFF
TRBV7-9	.	CASSLAQGSQYF
TRBV7-2	.	CASSPGLAGGDLEEQYF
TRBV9	few	CASSVSETPSSYEQYF
TRBV19	.	CASRAQGRGADTQYF
TRBV4-2	few	CASSQGDRADTQYF
TRBV11-2	.	CASSLQLAGGEQYF
TRBV7-6	.	CASSLLRSQGSTGELFF
TRBV5-1	.	CASSLGQGAKAFF
TRBV2	once	CASSRTAREQYF
TRBV6-5	.	CATRLDTAYGYTF